This TCR beta chain came from a study of blood T cell repertoires in COVID-19. In regard to this clone: The identical CDR3 is also encoded by other nucleotide sequences in the sample.

Germline CDR1 LNHDA, CDR2 SQIVND (reference sequence). The trim removed 5 bases at V and 1 base at J, leaving 2 bases unmatched. The CDR3 spans 13 residues. Clones were sequenced by immunoSEQ multiplex PCR, and TCRdb holds only the in-frame ones, with some missing. The table lists roughly 230,000 clones, 90% of them singletons. J is TRBJ2-7 and V is TRBV19; TRBD2 matches at 7 bases. The sample was peripheral blood. The sequence was obtained from a woman in her sixties or seventies with COVID-19, enrolled during active disease. The CDR3 DNA sequence: TGTGCCAGTAGTTCGGGGGGATCCTACGAGCAGTACTTC. Its translation is CASSSGGSYEQYF.